This T cell receptor (beta chain) originates from a study of T cell responses to AZD1222 COVID-19 vaccine. This table comes from immunoSEQ multiplex PCR, and its TCRdb copy is limited to in-frame clones, with some not included. The table shows 110,000 or so clones, with about 87% occurring only once. General observations from the study: Donors, mostly white British, included more females; clonal diversity was possibly underestimated.

A remark on this clone: Its antigen is as yet unknown.

This CDR3 contains 15 residues. Trimming took 1 base from V and 5 from J; bases not matched to a gene: 4. Germline V gene data show CDR1 as SGHTA and CDR2 as FQGNSA. The chain is built from TRBV7-2 and TRBJ1-1, with 10 bases aligning to TRBD1. The sequence was collected from an adult who received the AZD1222 COVID-19 vaccine. Material: peripheral blood, obtained 28 days after the second AZD1222 dose. The CDR3 protein is CASSLGDRGWTEAFF. The CDR3 region has the DNA TGTGCCAGCAGCTTAGGGGACAGGGGTTGGACTGAAGCTTTCTTT.